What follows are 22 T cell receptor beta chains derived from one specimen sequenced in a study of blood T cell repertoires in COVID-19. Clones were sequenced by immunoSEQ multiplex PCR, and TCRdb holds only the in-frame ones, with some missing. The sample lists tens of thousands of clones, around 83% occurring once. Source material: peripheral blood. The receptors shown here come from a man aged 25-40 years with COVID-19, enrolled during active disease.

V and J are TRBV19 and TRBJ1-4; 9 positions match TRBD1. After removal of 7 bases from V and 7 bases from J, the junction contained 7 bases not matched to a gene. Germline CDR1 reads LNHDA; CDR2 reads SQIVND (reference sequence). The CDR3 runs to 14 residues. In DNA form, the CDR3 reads TGTGCCAGTATAAAGGGACAGGGCGGTGAAAAACTGTTTTTT. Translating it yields CASIKGQGGEKLFF.

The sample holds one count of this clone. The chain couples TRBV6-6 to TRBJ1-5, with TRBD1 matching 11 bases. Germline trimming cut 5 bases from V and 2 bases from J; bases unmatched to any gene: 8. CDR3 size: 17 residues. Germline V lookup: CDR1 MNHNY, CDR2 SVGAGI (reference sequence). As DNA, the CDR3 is TGTGCCAGCAGTCGAGGACAGGGGGCAAGTGGCAATCAGCCCCAGCATTTT. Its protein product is CASSRGQGASGNQPQHF.

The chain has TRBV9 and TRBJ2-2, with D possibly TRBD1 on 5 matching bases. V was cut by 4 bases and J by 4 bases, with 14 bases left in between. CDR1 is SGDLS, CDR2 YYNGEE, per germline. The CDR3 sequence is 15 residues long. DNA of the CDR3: TGTGCCAGCAGCCCCACAGGATGGAGCACCGGGGAGCTGTTTTTT. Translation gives CASSPTGWSTGELFF.

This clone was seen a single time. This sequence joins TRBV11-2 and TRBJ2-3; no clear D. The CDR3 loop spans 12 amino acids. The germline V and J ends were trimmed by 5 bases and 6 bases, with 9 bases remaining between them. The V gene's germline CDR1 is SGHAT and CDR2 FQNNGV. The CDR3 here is CASSAEADTQYF. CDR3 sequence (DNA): TGTGCCAGCAGCGCCGAGGCCGATACGCAGTATTTT.

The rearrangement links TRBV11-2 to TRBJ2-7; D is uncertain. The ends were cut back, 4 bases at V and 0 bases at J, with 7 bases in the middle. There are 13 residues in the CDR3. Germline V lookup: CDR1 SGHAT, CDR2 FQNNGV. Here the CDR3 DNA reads TGTGCCAGCAGCTACAGTAACTCCTACGAGCAGTACTTC. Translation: CASSYSNSYEQYF.

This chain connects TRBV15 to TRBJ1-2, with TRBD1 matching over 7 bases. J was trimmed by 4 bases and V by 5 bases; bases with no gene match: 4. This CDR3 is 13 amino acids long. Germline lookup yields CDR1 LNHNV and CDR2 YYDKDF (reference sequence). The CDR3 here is CATSQQGIYGYTF. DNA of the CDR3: TGTGCCACCAGCCAACAGGGGATCTATGGCTACACCTTC.

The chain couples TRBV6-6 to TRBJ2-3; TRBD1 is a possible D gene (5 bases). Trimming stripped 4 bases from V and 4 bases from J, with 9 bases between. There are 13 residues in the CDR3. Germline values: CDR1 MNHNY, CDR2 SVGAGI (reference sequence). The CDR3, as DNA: TGTGCCAGCAGTTTACAGGCTTCAGATACGCAGTATTTT. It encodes CASSLQASDTQYF.

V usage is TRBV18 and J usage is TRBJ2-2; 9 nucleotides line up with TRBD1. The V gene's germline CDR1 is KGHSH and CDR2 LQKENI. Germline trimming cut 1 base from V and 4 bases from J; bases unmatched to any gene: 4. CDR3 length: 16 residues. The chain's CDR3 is CASSPQQGASTGELFF. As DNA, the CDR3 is TGTGCCAGCTCACCACAACAGGGGGCGTCCACCGGGGAGCTGTTTTTT. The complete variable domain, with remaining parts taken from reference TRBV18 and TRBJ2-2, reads NAGVMQNPRHLVRRRGQEARLRCSPMKGHSHVYWYRQLPEEGLKFMVYLQKENIIDESGMPKERFSAEFPKEGPSILRIQQVVRGDSAAYFCASSPQQGASTGELFFGEGSRLTVL.

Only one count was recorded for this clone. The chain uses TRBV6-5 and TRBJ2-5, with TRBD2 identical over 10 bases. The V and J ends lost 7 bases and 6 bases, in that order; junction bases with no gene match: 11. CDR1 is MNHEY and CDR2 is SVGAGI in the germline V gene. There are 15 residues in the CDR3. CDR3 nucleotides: TGTGCCAGCAACCCGGGACTAGCGCCCGAACAGACCCAGTACTTC. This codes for CASNPGLAPEQTQYF.

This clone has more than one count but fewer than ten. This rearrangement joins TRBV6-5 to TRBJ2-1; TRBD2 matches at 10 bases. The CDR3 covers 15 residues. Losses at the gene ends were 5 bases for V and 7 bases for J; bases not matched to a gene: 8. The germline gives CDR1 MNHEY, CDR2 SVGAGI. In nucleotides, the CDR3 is TGTGCCAGCAGTCCCTTAGCGGGAGGAGGAAATGAGCAGTTCTTC. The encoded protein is CASSPLAGGGNEQFF.

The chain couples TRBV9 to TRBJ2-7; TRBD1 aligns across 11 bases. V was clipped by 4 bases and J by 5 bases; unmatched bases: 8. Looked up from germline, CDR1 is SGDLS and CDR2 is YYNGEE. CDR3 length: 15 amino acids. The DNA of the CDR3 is TGTGCCAGCAGCCCCGGGACAGGGGGTTTCCACGAGCAGTACTTC. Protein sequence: CASSPGTGGFHEQYF.

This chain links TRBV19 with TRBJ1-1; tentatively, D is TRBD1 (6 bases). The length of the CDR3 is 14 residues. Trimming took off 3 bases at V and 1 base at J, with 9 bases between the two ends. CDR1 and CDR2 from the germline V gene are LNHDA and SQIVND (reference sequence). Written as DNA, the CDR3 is TGTGCCAGTAGTATCCAGGGGACGAACACTGAAGCTTTCTTT. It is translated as CASSIQGTNTEAFF.

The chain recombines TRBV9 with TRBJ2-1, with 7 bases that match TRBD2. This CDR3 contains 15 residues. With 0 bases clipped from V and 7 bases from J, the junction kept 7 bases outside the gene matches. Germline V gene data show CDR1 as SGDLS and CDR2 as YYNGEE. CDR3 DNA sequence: TGTGCCAGCAGCGTAGGGGACGGGAGGTGGAATGAGCAGTTCTTC. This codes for CASSVGDGRWNEQFF.

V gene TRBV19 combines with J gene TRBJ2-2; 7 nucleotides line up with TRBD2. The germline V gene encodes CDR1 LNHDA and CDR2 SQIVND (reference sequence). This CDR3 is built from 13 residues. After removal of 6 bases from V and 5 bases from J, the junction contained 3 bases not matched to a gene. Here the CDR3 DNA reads TGTGCCAGTAGAAATAGCGGGACCGGGGAGCTGTTTTTT. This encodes CASRNSGTGELFF.

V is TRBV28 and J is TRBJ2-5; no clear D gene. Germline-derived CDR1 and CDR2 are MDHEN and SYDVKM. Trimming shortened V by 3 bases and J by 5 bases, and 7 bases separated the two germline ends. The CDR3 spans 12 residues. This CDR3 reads CASSLNRETQYF. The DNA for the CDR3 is TGTGCCAGCAGTTTGAACCGGGAGACCCAGTACTTC.

This chain's CDR3 is CASSFGRGGRYETQYF. In nucleotides, the CDR3 is TGTGCCAGCAGTTTTGGGCGGGGGGGCCGGTACGAGACCCAGTACTTC. V is TRBV28 and J is TRBJ2-5; 9 nucleotides align to TRBD2. V lost 3 bases to trimming and J lost 5 bases; unmatched junction nucleotides: 10. Germline CDR1 and CDR2: MDHEN and SYDVKM. The CDR3 contains 16 residues.

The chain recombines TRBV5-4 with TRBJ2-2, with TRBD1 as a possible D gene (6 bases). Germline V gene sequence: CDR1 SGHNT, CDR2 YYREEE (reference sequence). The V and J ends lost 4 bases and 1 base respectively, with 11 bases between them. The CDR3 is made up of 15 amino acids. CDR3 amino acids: CASSRRTENTGELFF. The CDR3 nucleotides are TGTGCCAGCAGCAGAAGGACAGAGAACACCGGGGAGCTGTTTTTT.

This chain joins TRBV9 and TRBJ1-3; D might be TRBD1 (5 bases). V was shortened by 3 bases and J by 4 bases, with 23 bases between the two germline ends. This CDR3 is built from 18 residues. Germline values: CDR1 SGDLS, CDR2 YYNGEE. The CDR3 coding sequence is TGTGCCAGCAGCGAGAGGCGGGGACGACGGACGGCCGGAAACACCATATATTTT. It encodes CASSERRGRRTAGNTIYF.

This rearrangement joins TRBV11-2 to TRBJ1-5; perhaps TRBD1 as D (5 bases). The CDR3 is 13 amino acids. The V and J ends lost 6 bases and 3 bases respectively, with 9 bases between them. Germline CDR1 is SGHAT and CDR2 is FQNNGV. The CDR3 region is CASRTGNNQPQHF. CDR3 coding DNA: TGTGCCAGCAGAACAGGTAACAATCAGCCCCAGCATTTT. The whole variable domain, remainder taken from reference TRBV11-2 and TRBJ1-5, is EAGVAQSPRYKIIEKRQSVAFWCNPISGHATLYWYQQILGQGPKLLIQFQNNGVVDDSQLPKDRFSAERLKGVDSTLKIQPAKLEDSAVYLCASRTGNNQPQHFGDGTRLSIL.

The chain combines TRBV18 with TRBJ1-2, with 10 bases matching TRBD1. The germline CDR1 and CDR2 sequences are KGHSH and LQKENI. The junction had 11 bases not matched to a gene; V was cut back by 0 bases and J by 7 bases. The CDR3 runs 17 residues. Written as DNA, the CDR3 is TGTGCCAGCTCACCACCGGACTTCCGACAGGGGGCGGGTGGCTACACCTTC. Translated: CASSPPDFRQGAGGYTF.

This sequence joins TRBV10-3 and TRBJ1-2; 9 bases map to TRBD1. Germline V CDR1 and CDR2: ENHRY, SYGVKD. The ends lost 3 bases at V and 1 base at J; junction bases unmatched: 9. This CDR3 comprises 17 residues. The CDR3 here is CAISDLGQGTYNYGYTF. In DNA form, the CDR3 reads TGTGCCATCAGTGACCTAGGACAGGGGACCTATAACTATGGCTACACCTTC.

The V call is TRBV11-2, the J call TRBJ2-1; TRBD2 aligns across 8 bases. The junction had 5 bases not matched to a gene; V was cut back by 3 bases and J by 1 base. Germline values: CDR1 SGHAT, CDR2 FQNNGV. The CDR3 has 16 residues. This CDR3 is CASSFIAGRSYNEQFF. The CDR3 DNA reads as TGTGCCAGCAGCTTCATAGCGGGAAGGTCCTACAATGAGCAGTTCTTC.